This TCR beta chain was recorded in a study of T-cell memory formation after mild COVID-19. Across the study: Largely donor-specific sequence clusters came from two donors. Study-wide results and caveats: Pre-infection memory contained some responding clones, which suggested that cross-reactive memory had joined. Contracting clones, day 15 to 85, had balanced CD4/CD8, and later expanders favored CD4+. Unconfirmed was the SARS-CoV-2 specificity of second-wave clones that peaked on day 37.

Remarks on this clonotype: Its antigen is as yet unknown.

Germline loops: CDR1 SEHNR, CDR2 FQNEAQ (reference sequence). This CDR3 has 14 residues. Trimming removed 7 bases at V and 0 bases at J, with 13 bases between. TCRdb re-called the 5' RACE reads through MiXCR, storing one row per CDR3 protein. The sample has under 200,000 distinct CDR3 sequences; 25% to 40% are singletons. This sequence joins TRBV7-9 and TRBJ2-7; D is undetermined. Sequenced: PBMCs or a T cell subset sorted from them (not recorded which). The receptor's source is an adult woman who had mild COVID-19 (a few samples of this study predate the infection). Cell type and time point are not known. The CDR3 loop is CASTRTDRSYEQYF. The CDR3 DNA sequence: TGTGCCAGCACCCGCACCGACCGCTCCTACGAGCAGTACTTC.